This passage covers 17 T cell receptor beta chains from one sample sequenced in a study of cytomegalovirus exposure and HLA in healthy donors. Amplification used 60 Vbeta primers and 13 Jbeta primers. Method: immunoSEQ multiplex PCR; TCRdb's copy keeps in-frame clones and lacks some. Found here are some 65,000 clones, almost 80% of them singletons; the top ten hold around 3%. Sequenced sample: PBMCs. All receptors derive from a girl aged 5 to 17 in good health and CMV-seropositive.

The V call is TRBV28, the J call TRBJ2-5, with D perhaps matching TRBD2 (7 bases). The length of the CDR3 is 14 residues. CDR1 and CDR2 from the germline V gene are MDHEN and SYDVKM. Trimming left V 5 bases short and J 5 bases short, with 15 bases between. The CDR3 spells CASSPGARGETQYF. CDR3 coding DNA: TGTGCCAGCAGTCCGGGGGCGCGGGGGGAGACCCAGTACTTC.

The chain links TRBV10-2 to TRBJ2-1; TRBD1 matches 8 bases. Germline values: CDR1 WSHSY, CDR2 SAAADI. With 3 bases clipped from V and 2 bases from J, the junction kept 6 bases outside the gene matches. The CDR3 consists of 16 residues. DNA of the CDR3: TGCGCCAGCAGTGACTTCGGGACAGGAACCTACAATGAGCAGTTCTTC. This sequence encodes CASSDFGTGTYNEQFF.

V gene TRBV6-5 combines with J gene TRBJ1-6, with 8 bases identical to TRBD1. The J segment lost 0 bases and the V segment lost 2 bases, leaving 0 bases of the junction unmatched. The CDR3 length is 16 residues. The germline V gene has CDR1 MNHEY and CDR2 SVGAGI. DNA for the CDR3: TGTGCCAGCAGTTACGACAGGGGCTCCTATAATTCACCCCTCCACTTT. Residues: CASSYDRGSYNSPLHF.

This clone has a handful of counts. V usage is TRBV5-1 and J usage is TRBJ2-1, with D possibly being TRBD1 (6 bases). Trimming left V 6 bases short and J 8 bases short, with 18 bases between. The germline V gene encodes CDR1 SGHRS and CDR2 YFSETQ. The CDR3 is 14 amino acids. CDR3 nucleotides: TGCGCCAGCACCGTACCGAGGGGGAATGATGAGCAGTTCTTC. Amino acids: CASTVPRGNDEQFF.

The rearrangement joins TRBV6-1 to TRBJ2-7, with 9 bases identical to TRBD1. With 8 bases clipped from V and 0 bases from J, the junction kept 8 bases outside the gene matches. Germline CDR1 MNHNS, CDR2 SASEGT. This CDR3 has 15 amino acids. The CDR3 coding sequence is TGTGCCAGCGGCACAGGGGGCCTTTTCTCCTACGAGCAGTACTTC. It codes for CASGTGGLFSYEQYF.

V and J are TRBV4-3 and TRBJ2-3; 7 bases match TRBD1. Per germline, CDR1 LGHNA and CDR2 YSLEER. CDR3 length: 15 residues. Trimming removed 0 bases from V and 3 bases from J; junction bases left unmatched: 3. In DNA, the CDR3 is TGCGCCAGCAGCCAAGAGGCAGGGGGTACAGATACGCAGTATTTT. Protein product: CASSQEAGGTDTQYF.

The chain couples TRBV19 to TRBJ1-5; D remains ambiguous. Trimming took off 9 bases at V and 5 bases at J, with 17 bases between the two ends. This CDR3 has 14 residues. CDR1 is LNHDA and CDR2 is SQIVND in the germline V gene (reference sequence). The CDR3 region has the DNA TGTGCCAGCTCTCGGAGCTTAACCTATCAGCCCCAGCATTTT. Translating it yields CASSRSLTYQPQHF.

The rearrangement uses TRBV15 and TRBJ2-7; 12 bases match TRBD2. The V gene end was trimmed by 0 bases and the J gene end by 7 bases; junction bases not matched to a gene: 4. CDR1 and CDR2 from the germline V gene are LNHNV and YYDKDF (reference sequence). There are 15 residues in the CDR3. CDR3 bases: TGTGCCACCAGCAGAGATCTAGCGGGGGGGTGGGAGCAGTACTTC. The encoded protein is CATSRDLAGGWEQYF.

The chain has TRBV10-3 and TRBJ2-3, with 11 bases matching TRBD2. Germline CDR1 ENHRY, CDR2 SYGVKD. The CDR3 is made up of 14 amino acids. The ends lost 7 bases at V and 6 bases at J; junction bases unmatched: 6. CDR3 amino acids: CAITRGLAADTQYF. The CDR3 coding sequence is TGTGCCATCACCCGGGGACTAGCGGCCGATACGCAGTATTTT.

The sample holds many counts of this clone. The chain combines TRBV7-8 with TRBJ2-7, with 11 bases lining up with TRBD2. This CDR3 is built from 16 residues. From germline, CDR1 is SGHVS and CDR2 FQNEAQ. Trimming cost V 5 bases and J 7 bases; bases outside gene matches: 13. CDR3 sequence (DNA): TGTGCCAGCAGCCCGGGGGGGACTAGCGGCCGTCTGGAGCAGTACTTC. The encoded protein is CASSPGGTSGRLEQYF.

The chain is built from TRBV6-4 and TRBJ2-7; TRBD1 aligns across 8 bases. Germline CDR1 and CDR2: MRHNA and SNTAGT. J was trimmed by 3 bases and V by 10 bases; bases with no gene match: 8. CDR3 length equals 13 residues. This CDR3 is CATRDRSYYEQYF. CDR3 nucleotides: TGTGCCACCCGGGACAGGTCTTACTACGAGCAGTACTTC.

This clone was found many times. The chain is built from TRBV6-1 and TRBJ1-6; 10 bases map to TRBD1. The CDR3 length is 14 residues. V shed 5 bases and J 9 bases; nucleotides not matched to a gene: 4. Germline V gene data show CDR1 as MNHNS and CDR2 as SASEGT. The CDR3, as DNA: TGTGCCAGCAGTCGGACAGGGGGGAGTTCACCCCTCCACTTT. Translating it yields CASSRTGGSSPLHF.

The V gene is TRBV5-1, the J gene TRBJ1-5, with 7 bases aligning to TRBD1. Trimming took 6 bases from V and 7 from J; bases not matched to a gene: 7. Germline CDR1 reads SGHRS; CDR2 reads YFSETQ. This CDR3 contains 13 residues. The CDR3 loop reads CASNEGAGQPQHF. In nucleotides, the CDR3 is TGCGCCAGCAATGAGGGGGCAGGGCAGCCCCAGCATTTT.

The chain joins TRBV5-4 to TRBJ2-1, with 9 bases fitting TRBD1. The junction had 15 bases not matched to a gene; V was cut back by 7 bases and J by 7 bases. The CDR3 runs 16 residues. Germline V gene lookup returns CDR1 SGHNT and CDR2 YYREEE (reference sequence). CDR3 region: CASGGQGGVIRNEQFF. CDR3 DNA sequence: TGTGCCAGCGGGGGACAGGGCGGGGTTATTAGGAATGAGCAGTTCTTC. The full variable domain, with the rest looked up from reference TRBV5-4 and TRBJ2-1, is ETGVTQSPTHLIKTRGQQVTLRCSSQSGHNTVSWYQQALGQGPQFIFQYYREEENGRGNFPPRFSGLQFPNYSSELNVNALELDDSALYLCASGGQGGVIRNEQFFGPGTRLTVL.

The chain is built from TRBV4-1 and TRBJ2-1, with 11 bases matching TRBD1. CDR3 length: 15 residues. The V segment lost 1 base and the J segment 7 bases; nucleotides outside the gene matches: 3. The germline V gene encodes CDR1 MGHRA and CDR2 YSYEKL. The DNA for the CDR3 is TGCGCCAGCAGCCAAGCGGGACAGGGGGATAATGAGCAGTTCTTC. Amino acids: CASSQAGQGDNEQFF.

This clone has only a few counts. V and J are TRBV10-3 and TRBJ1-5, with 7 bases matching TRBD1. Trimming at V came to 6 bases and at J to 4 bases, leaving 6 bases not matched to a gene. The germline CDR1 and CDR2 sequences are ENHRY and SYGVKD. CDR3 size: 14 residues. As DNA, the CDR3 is TGTGCCATCAGCGAACGGGACAGAAATCAGCCCCAGCATTTT. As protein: CAISERDRNQPQHF.

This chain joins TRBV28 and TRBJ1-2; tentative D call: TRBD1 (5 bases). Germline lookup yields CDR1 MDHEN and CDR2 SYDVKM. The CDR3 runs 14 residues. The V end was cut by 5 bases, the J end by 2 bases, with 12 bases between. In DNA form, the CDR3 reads TGTGCCAGCAGTCGGACAACCTCAAACTATGGCTACACCTTC. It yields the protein CASSRTTSNYGYTF.